This T cell receptor beta chain comes out of a study of cytomegalovirus exposure and HLA in healthy donors. This table comes from immunoSEQ multiplex PCR, and its TCRdb copy is limited to in-frame clones, with some not included. The sample lists about 120,000 clones; 85% to 90% were seen once. What was sequenced was PBMCs. This receptor was obtained from a woman aged 18-35 years in good health and CMV-seropositive.

The CDR3 region has the DNA TGTGCCAGCAGTGAACAGGGGGCCCAGTACTTC. Protein: CASSEQGAQYF. The V call is TRBV7-6, the J call TRBJ2-5, with 8 bases aligning to TRBD1. In germline, CDR1 is SGHVS, CDR2 FNYEAQ. The CDR3 loop spans 11 amino acids. The J segment lost 9 bases and the V segment lost 6 bases, leaving 3 bases of the junction unmatched.